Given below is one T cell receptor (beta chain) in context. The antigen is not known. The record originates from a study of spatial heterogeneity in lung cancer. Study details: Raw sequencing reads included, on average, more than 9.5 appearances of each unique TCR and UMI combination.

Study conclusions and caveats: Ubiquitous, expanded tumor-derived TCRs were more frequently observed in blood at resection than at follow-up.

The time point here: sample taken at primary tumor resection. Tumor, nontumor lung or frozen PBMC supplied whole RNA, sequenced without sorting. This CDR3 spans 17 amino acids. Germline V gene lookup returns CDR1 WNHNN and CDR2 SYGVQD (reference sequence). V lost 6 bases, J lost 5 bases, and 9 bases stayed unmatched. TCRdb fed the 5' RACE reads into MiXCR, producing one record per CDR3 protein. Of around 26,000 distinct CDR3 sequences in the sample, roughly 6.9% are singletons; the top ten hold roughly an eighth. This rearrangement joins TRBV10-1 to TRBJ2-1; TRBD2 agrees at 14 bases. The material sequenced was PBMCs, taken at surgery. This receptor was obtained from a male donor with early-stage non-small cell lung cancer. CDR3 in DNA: TGCGCCAGCAGCCGGACTAGCGGGAGGATTTTTGACAATGAGCAGTTCTTC. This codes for CASSRTSGRIFDNEQFF.